A single sample is the source of the 23 T cell receptor beta chains below, sequenced in a study of T cell repertoires in cytomegalovirus infection. MiXCR was run by TCRdb on the reads, yielding one entry per CDR3 protein. The table includes under 800,000 distinct CDR3 sequences, roughly 26% detected once. The sequencing input was CD8+ T cells from PBMCs. Source of these receptors: a human donor in good health (CMV status not recorded). Some clones in this sample may be carry-over from other donors' samples.

This clonotype showed up just a few times. The CDR3 region is CASSQGELAGGPATGELFF. The CDR3 region has the DNA TGCGCCAGCAGCCAAGGGGAACTAGCGGGCGGACCTGCCACCGGGGAGCTGTTTTTT. This chain joins TRBV4-3 and TRBJ2-2, with 9 bases fitting TRBD2. V trimming: 1 base; J trimming: 4 bases; junction bases outside the gene matches: 13. The germline CDR1 and CDR2 sequences are LGHNA and YSLEER. The CDR3 spans 19 residues.

The chain combines TRBV7-6 with TRBJ2-1; 14 nucleotides match TRBD2. The CDR3 sequence is 16 residues long. The germline gives CDR1 SGHVS, CDR2 FNYEAQ. Losses at the gene ends were 1 base for V and 8 bases for J; bases not matched to a gene: 4. The CDR3 sequence is CASSLETSGGAYEQFF. CDR3 DNA: TGTGCCAGCAGCTTAGAGACTAGCGGGGGGGCCTATGAGCAGTTCTTC.

This sequence joins TRBV6-2 or TRBV6-3 and TRBJ2-3; D tentatively fits TRBD1 or TRBD2 (6 bases each). V was shortened by 6 bases and J by 4 bases, with 23 bases between the two germline ends. Germline V gene sequence: CDR1 MNHEY, CDR2 SVGEGT. The CDR3 covers 17 residues. The DNA of the CDR3 is TGTGCCAGCAGCGTTTTCCGACCGGGGGCCGGGGCAGATACGCAGTATTTT. Translation: CASSVFRPGAGADTQYF.

This clonotype was seen at least ten times. This chain joins TRBV28 and TRBJ1-3; D is perhaps TRBD1 (6 bases). V lost 6 bases, J lost 3 bases, and 15 bases lay in between. Germline V lookup: CDR1 MDHEN, CDR2 SYDVKM. CDR3 length: 15 residues. The CDR3 nucleotides read TGTGCCAGCAGCCCCGGAGTCAGGGGTGGAAACACCATATATTTT. It codes for CASSPGVRGGNTIYF.

This clonotype occurred many times. The chain recombines TRBV7-2 with TRBJ2-1, with D maybe TRBD1 (6 bases). V was pared by 4 bases and J by 0 bases, with 13 bases between. Per the germline V gene, CDR1 is SGHTA and CDR2 is FQGNSA. The CDR3 has 16 amino acids. The CDR3 protein is CASSSHRAPSYNEQFF. Written as DNA, the CDR3 is TGTGCCAGCAGCTCCCACAGGGCGCCCTCCTACAATGAGCAGTTCTTC.

This clonotype has ten or more counts. The V and J genes are TRBV7-2 and TRBJ1-1; the D is unclear. This CDR3 contains 14 residues. Per germline, CDR1 SGHTA and CDR2 FQGNSA. V was pared by 0 bases and J by 2 bases, with 7 bases between. The CDR3 is CASSLAVGNTEAFF. DNA for the CDR3: TGTGCCAGCAGCTTAGCGGTGGGTAACACTGAAGCTTTCTTT.

The chain carries TRBV29-1 and TRBJ1-1; D is ambiguous. V was clipped by 1 base and J by 0 bases, with 9 bases between them. The CDR3 sequence is 14 residues long. Germline V gene sequence: CDR1 SQVTM, CDR2 ANQGSEA. The CDR3 is CSVEVVTLNTEAFF. The CDR3 bases are TGCAGCGTTGAAGTAGTGACATTGAACACTGAAGCTTTCTTT.

The chain couples TRBV23-1 to TRBJ2-7; D remains unclear. TRBV23-1 is reported as an ORF; its role is uncertain. Trimming removed 0 bases from V and 5 bases from J, with 14 bases in between. CDR3 length: 15 amino acids. CDR3 residues: CASSQSPRRSNEQYV. The DNA of the CDR3 is TGCGCCAGCAGTCAATCGCCCAGGCGGTCCAACGAGCAGTACGTC.

This clonotype was observed a few times. The chain joins TRBV28 to TRBJ2-3; 9 nucleotides agree with TRBD2. Germline V lookup: CDR1 MDHEN, CDR2 SYDVKM. Unmatched junction bases numbered 11, after V lost 5 bases and J lost 5 bases. CDR3 length: 16 amino acids. The CDR3 region has the DNA TGTGCCAGCAGTCACAAAACGCGGGGGGGACTAGATACGCAGTATTTT. This encodes CASSHKTRGGLDTQYF.

This clonotype has only a few counts. This rearrangement joins TRBV20-1 to TRBJ2-1, with a possible D match to TRBD1 (5 bases). There are 15 residues in the CDR3. The V and J ends lost 2 bases and 8 bases respectively, with 19 bases between them. Germline CDR1 reads DFQATT; CDR2 reads SNEGSKA (reference sequence). CDR3: CSARPASGYSYEQFF. In nucleotides, the CDR3 is TGCAGTGCTAGACCTGCCTCAGGGTACTCGTATGAGCAGTTCTTC.

A note on this clonotype: A much larger clone sits a single nucleotide away, making a read error possible. The chain uses TRBV7-2 and TRBJ2-7; TRBD2 aligns across 13 bases. The CDR3 consists of 16 residues. Germline V gives CDR1 SGHTA, CDR2 FQGNSA. For the CDR3, the DNA is TGTGCCAACAGCTTAGGACTAGCGGGGGACATTTACGAGCAGTACGTC. This translates into CANSLGLAGDIYEQYV.

In this sample, this clonotype turned up a few times. J is TRBJ2-5 and V is TRBV6-2 or TRBV6-3, with 7 nucleotides matching TRBD1. This CDR3 comprises 14 residues. Germline-derived CDR1 and CDR2 are MNHEY and SVGEGT. The ends lost 6 bases at V and 5 bases at J; junction bases unmatched: 9. CDR3 protein: CASRGTVVVETQYF. The CDR3 region has the DNA TGTGCCAGCAGGGGGACAGTTGTTGTGGAGACCCAGTACTTC.

This clonotype was seen only a few times. V usage is TRBV6-5 and J usage is TRBJ2-3; D unresolved. V lost 6 bases, J lost 4 bases, and 8 bases lay in between. The CDR3 runs to 12 residues. Germline V gene data show CDR1 as MNHEY and CDR2 as SVGAGI. CDR3 nucleotides: TGTGCCAGCAGCCCCTCGTCAGATACGCAGTATTTT. Its protein product is CASSPSSDTQYF.

CDR3 sequence reads: CSVALDKRRDTEAFF. The DNA of the CDR3 is TGCAGCGTCGCTCTAGATAAGAGAAGGGACACTGAAGCTTTCTTT. The chain carries TRBV29-1 and TRBJ1-1, with D unresolved. Per germline, CDR1 SQVTM and CDR2 ANQGSEA. V was pared by 6 bases and J by 3 bases, with 20 bases between. The CDR3 has 15 amino acids.

In this sample, this clonotype turned up a few times. This chain connects TRBV28 to TRBJ1-1; perhaps TRBD1 as D (6 bases). The CDR3 sequence is 13 residues long. CDR1 and CDR2 from the germline V gene are MDHEN and SYDVKM. Trimming shortened V by 7 bases and J by 8 bases, and 17 bases separated the two germline ends. CDR3 bases: TGTGCCAGCATCTTAGGGGGGGCTCCCGAAGCTTTCTTT. Its translation: CASILGGAPEAFF.

This clonotype has ten or more counts. The CDR3 coding sequence is TGTGCCAGTGTGGAGGGCAACTATAATTCACCCCTCCACTTT. Its translation: CASVEGNYNSPLHF. The V call is TRBV7-2, the J call TRBJ1-6; D not certain. The CDR3 length is 14 residues. The V gene lost 9 bases and the J gene lost 3 bases, with 12 bases spanning the gap. CDR1 SGHTA and CDR2 FQGNSA come from the germline V gene.

The chain recombines TRBV29-1 with TRBJ2-3; TRBD1 might be the D (5 bases). This CDR3 is built from 14 residues. Per the germline V gene, CDR1 is SQVTM and CDR2 is ANQGSEA. V lost 4 bases and J lost 6, with 17 bases in between. As DNA, the CDR3 is TGCAGCGTTGTCCAAGTCGCTGGGGCGGATACGCAGTATTTT. It specifies CSVVQVAGADTQYF.

This clonotype was counted only a few times. The J gene is TRBJ2-3, the V gene TRBV20-1, with 7 bases matching TRBD2. V shed 0 bases, J shed 7 bases, and the junction held 1 base outside the gene matches. Germline loops: CDR1 DFQATT, CDR2 SNEGSKA (reference sequence). The length of the CDR3 is 12 residues. In nucleotides, the CDR3 is TGCAGTGCTAGAGAACTAGCGTATACGCAGTATTTT. This codes for CSARELAYTQYF.

To note about this clonotype: No conserved phenylalanine or tryptophan ends this CDR3, so it is likely a read error. The J gene is TRBJ2-3, the V gene TRBV6-2 or TRBV6-3; 8 bases agree with TRBD1. Germline assignment: CDR1 MNHEY and CDR2 SVGEGT. The CDR3 contains 12 residues. Trimming took 6 bases from V and 9 from J; bases not matched to a gene: 5. CDR3 DNA sequence: TGTGCCAGCAGCTGGGACAGGCTCACGCAGTATTCT. The encoded protein is CASSWDRLTQYS.

This clonotype was detected only a few times. The rearrangement uses TRBV4-1 and TRBJ2-7; D not resolved. CDR1 is MGHRA, CDR2 YSYEKL, per germline. The CDR3 runs to 15 residues. V dropped 0 bases and J dropped 1 base, with 10 bases sitting between them. The CDR3: CASSQEYVRSYEQYF. Written as DNA, the CDR3 is TGCGCCAGCAGCCAAGAATATGTCAGGTCCTACGAGCAGTACTTC.

On this clonotype itself: Just one base apart from a much larger clone, this may be a read error. The V and J genes are TRBV7-6 and TRBJ2-1, with 7 bases that match TRBD2. Unmatched junction bases numbered 14, after V lost 5 bases and J lost 1 base. Germline V gene sequence: CDR1 SGHVS, CDR2 FNYEAQ. The CDR3 has 18 amino acids. The CDR3 DNA follows: TGTGCCAGCAGCCCCCTCGGACTAGTGGGGGGGTCCTACAATGAGCAGTTCTTC. The encoded protein is CASSPLGLVGGSYNEQFF.

About this clonotype itself: A single base separates this from a much larger clone, so it may be a read error. The chain employs TRBV2 and TRBJ2-7; the match to TRBD1 covers 7 bases. Germline V gene lookup returns CDR1 SNHLY and CDR2 FYNNEI. Trimming removed 6 bases from V and 2 bases from J; junction bases left unmatched: 4. This CDR3 comprises 13 residues. CDR3 sequence reads: CASRTGQTYEQYF. The CDR3 DNA is TGTGCCAGCAGGACGGGACAGACCTACGAGCAGTACTTC.

The rearrangement links TRBV10-1 to TRBJ2-7, with a tentative D call TRBD2 (5 bases). Between the trimmed V and J ends, which lost 5 bases and 5 bases, there was a span of 13 bases. The germline V gene encodes CDR1 WNHNN and CDR2 SYGVQD (reference sequence). This CDR3 has 13 residues. CDR3 DNA sequence: TGCGCCAGCAGTAGGAGACCCGGGGACGAGCAGTACTTC. It translates to CASSRRPGDEQYF.